Shown below are 9 T cell receptor beta chains from a single sample sequenced in a study of blood T cell repertoires in COVID-19. The table came from immunoSEQ multiplex PCR; TCRdb's copy has only in-frame clones and leaves some out. The profile shows under 200,000 clones, more than 75% of them singletons. Sequencing was carried out using peripheral blood. These receptors were obtained from a man in his 70s with acute or convalescent COVID-19.

The chain joins TRBV27 to TRBJ2-7; TRBD1 matches at 8 bases. Trimming cost V 4 bases and J 0 bases; bases outside gene matches: 5. From germline, CDR1 is MNHEY and CDR2 SMNVEV (reference sequence). The CDR3 sequence is 15 residues long. DNA of the CDR3: TGTGCCAGCAGTTCGATTGGGACAGGCTCCTACGAGCAGTACTTC. As protein: CASSSIGTGSYEQYF.

The chain combines TRBV6-1 with TRBJ1-5, with 7 bases lining up with TRBD1. This CDR3 region has 15 residues. From germline, CDR1 is MNHNS and CDR2 SASEGT. With V trimmed by 1 base and J by 9 bases, 9 bases remained unmatched. The CDR3 DNA sequence: TGTGCCAGCAGTGAAGGACAGGGTAAGGGGCGGCCCCAGCATTTT. Protein: CASSEGQGKGRPQHF.

This clone appeared many times. CDR3 coding DNA: TGTGCCAGCAGTACAGGGGGCTTCAATCAGCCCCAGCATTTT. Residues: CASSTGGFNQPQHF. This rearrangement joins TRBV7-9 to TRBJ1-5; TRBD1 matches at 9 bases. The CDR3 totals 14 residues. Germline CDR1 is SEHNR and CDR2 is FQNEAQ (reference sequence). After removal of 6 bases from V and 3 bases from J, the junction contained 3 bases not matched to a gene.

The chain combines TRBV9 with TRBJ1-1; tentatively, D is TRBD1 (6 bases). The germline V gene encodes CDR1 SGDLS and CDR2 YYNGEE. The CDR3 runs 13 residues. V shed 4 bases and J shed 11 bases, with 18 bases lying between them. The CDR3 loop reads CASSQTVDSTAFF. The CDR3 coding sequence is TGTGCCAGCAGCCAAACGGTGGACAGCACCGCTTTCTTT.

The chain joins TRBV2 to TRBJ2-1; the match to TRBD2 covers 14 bases. The CDR3 is 15 residues long. V gave up 4 bases and J gave up 9 bases; unmatched junction bases: 5. Germline V gene data show CDR1 as SNHLY and CDR2 as FYNNEI. CDR3 in amino acids: CASSVTSGGAAEQFF. The CDR3 region has the DNA TGTGCCAGCAGTGTGACTAGCGGGGGGGCCGCTGAGCAGTTCTTC.

The chain employs TRBV7-3 and TRBJ2-5, with D tentatively TRBD2 (5 bases). CDR1 SGHTA and CDR2 FQGTGA come from the germline V gene. This CDR3 is 14 amino acids long. Deletions cut 5 bases from V and 5 bases from J, with 15 bases between. The CDR3 coding sequence is TGTGCCAGCAGCGCTGGACTGGGCCCGGAGACCCAGTACTTC. Translated: CASSAGLGPETQYF.

The chain links TRBV5-1 to TRBJ2-6; TRBD1 might be the D (5 bases). Germline CDR1 SGHRS, CDR2 YFSETQ. Between the trimmed V and J ends, which lost 0 bases and 0 bases, there was a span of 7 bases. This CDR3 is 16 amino acids long. The CDR3, as DNA: TGCGCCAGCAGCTTGGGACAGACCTCTGGGGCCAACGTCCTGACTTTC. Translating gives CASSLGQTSGANVLTF.

This clone appeared once. V is TRBV5-5 and J is TRBJ1-1, with a tentative D call TRBD1 (6 bases). This CDR3 comprises 14 residues. CDR1 and CDR2 from the germline V gene are SGHKS and YYEKEE (reference sequence). The V and J ends lost 7 bases and 2 bases respectively, with 15 bases between them. The CDR3 region has the DNA TGTGCCAGCCGCACTTTGACAGGCAACACTGAAGCTTTCTTT. Residues: CASRTLTGNTEAFF.

This chain connects TRBV6-5 to TRBJ1-1; 10 nucleotides align to TRBD1. J lost 4 bases, V lost 6 bases, and 5 bases had no gene match. The CDR3 extends over 14 amino acids. The germline CDR1 and CDR2 sequences are MNHEY and SVGAGI. CDR3 amino acids: CASRGTGEGTEAFF. CDR3 nucleotide sequence: TGTGCCAGCAGAGGGACAGGGGAGGGCACTGAAGCTTTCTTT.